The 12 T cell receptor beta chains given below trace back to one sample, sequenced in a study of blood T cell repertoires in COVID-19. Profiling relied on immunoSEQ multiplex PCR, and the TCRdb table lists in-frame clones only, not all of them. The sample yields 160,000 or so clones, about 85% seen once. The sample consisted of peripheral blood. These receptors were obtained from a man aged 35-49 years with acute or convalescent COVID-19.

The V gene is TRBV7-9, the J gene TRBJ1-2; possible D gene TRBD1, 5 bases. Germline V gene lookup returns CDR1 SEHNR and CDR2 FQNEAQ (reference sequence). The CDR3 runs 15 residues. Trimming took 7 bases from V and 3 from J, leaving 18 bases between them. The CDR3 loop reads CASTLTAQTHYGYTF. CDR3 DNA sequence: TGTGCCAGCACCCTGACAGCACAAACCCACTATGGCTACACCTTC.

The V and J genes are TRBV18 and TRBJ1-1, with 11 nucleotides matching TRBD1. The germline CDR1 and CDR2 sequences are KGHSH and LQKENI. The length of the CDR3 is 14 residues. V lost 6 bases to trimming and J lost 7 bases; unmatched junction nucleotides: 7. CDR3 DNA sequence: TGTGCCAGCTCCTTGGACAGGGGGCGGGATGAAGCTTTCTTT. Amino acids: CASSLDRGRDEAFF.

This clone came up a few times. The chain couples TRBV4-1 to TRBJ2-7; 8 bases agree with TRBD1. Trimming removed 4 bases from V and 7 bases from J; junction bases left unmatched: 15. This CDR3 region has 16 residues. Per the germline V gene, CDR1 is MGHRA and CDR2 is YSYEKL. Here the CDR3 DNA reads TGCGCCAGCAGCCCGGACAGGGTGGAATCTCATGCGGAGCAGTACTTC. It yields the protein CASSPDRVESHAEQYF.

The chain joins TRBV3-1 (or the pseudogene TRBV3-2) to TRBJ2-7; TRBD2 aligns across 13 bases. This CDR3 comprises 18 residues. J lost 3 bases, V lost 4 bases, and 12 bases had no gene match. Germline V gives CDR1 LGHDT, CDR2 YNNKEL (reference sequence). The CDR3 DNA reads TGTGCCAGCAGCCTCTCTCTAGGGACTAGCGGGACTTACTACGAGCAGTACTTC. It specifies CASSLSLGTSGTYYEQYF.

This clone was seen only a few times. The DNA of the CDR3 is TGTGCCAGCAGCCCGGGACTAGCGGGGGGGCCAGATAACGAGCAGTACTTC. Translated: CASSPGLAGGPDNEQYF. The rearrangement uses TRBV13 and TRBJ2-7, with TRBD2 matching 16 bases. Germline assignment: CDR1 PRHDT and CDR2 FYEKMQ (reference sequence). Trimming cost V 5 bases and J 5 bases; bases outside gene matches: 9. This CDR3 comprises 17 residues.

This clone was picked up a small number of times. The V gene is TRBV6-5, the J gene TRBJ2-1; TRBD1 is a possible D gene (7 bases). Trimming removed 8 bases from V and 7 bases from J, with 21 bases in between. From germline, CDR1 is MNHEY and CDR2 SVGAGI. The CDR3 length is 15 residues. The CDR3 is CASQEAGGRGNEQFF. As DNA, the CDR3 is TGTGCCAGCCAAGAGGCCGGGGGCAGGGGGAATGAGCAGTTCTTC.

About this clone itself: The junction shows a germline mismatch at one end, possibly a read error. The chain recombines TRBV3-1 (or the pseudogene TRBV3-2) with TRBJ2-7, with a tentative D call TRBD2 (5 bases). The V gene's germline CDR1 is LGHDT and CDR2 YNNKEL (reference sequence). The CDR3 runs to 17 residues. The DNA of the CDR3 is TGTGCCAGCAGCCAAGATCAGGTGGGGTGTGAACTAGAGGAAGAGATCTTC. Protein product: CASSQDQVGCELEEEIF.

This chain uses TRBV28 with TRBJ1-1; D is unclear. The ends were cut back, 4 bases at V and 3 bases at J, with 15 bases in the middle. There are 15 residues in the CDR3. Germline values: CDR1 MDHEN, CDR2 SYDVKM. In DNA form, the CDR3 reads TGTGCCAGCAGTTCTTTCCAGGTCCGTTACACTGAAGCTTTCTTT. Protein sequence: CASSSFQVRYTEAFF.

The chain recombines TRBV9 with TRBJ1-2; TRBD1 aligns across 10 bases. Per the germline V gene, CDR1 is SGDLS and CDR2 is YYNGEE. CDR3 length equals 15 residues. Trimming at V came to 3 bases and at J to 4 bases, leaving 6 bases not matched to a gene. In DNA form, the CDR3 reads TGTGCCAGCAGCGGGGCGGGGACAGGGGCCTATGGCTACACCTTC. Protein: CASSGAGTGAYGYTF.

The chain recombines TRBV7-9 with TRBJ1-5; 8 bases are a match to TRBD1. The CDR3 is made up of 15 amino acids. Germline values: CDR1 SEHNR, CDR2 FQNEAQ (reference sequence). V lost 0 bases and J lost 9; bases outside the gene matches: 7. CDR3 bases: TGTGCCAGCAGCTTAGCGGGGACAGGCCTAGGGCCCCAGCATTTT. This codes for CASSLAGTGLGPQHF.

The CDR3 DNA reads TGTGCCAGCAGTGAAGCGCTTCGAGGACAGTCAGGGGAGAACATTCAGTACTTC. This sequence encodes CASSEALRGQSGENIQYF. The rearrangement links TRBV2 to TRBJ2-4; possible D gene TRBD1, 6 bases. Germline CDR1 is SNHLY and CDR2 is FYNNEI. The CDR3 contains 18 residues. With 0 bases removed from V and 7 bases from J, the gap between germline ends came to 22 bases.

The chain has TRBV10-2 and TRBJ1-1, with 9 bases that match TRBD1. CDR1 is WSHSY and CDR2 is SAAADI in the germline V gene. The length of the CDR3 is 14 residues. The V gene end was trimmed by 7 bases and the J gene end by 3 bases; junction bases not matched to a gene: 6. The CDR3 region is CASIFGQGHTEAFF. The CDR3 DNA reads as TGCGCCAGCATATTCGGACAGGGGCACACTGAAGCTTTCTTT.